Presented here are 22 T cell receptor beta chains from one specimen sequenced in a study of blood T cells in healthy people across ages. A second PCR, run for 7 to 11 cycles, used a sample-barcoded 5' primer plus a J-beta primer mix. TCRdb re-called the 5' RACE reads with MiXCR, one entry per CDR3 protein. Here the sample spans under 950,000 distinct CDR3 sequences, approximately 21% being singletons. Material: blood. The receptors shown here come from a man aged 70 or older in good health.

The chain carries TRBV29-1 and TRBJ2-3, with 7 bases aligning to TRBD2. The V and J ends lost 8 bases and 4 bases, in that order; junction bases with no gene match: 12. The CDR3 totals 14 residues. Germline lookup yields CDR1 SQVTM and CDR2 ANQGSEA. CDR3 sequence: CSLSSASGADTQYF. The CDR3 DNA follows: TGCAGCTTGTCATCGGCTAGCGGTGCAGATACGCAGTATTTT.

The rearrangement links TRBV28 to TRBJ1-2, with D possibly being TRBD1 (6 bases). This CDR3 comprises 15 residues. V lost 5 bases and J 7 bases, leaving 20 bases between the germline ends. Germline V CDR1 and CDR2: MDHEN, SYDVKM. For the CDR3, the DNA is TGTGCCAGCAGTGGCCGCTCGGAGGGGGGACTTGGCTACACCTTC. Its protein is CASSGRSEGGLGYTF.

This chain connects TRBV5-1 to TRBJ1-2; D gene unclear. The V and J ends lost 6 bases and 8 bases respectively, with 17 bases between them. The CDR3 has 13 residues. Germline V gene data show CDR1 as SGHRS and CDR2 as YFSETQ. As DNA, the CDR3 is TGCGCCAGCAATGCCGGGAACTCGCGGGGCTACACCTTC. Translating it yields CASNAGNSRGYTF. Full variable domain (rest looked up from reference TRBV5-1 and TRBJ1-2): KAGVTQTPRYLIKTRGQQVTLSCSPISGHRSVSWYQQTPGQGLQFLFEYFSETQRNKGNFPGRFSGRQFSNSRSEMNVSTLELGDSALYLCASNAGNSRGYTFGSGTRLTVV.

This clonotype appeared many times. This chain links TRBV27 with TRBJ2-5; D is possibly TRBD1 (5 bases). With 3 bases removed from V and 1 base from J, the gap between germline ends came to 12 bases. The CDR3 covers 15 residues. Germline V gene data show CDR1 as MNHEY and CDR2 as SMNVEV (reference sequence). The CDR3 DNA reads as TGTGCCAGCAGTTTCCTCCCCGACAGCCAAGAGACCCAGTACTTC. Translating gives CASSFLPDSQETQYF.

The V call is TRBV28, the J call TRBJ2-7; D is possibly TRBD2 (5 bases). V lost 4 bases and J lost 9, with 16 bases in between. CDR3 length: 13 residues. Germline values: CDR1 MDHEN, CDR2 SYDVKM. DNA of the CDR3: TGTGCCAGCAGTTCCGGCACGGGATTCGCGCAGTACGTC. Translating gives CASSSGTGFAQYV.

CDR3 bases: TGTGCCAGCAGCTTAGCGGCGGAACAGGGGGATTGGGGCTACACCTTC. It translates to CASSLAAEQGDWGYTF. The chain links TRBV7-9 to TRBJ1-2, with 8 bases matching TRBD1. Germline CDR1 reads SEHNR; CDR2 reads FQNEAQ (reference sequence). The CDR3 has 16 amino acids. With 0 bases clipped from V and 8 bases from J, the junction kept 11 bases outside the gene matches.

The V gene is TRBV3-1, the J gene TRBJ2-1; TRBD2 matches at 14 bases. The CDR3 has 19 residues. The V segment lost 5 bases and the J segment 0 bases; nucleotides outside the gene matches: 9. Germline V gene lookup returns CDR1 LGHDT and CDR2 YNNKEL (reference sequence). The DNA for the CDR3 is TGTGCCAGCAGCACCCCGGGACTAGCGGGGGCGAGCTCCTACAATGAGCAGTTCTTC. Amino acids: CASSTPGLAGASSYNEQFF.

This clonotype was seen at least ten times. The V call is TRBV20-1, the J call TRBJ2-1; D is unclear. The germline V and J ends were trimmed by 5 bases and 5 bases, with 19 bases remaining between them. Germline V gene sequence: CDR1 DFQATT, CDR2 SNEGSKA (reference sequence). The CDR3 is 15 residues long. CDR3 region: CSASPGQLDHNEQFF. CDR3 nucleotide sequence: TGCAGTGCTTCCCCGGGCCAGTTGGACCACAATGAGCAGTTCTTC.

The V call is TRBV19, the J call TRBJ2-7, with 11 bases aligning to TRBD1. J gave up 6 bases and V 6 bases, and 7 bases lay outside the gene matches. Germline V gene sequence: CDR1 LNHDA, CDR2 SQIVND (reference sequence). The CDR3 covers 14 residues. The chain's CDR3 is CASSRTGGLGEQYF. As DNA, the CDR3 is TGTGCCAGTAGCCGGACAGGGGGCTTGGGCGAGCAGTACTTC.

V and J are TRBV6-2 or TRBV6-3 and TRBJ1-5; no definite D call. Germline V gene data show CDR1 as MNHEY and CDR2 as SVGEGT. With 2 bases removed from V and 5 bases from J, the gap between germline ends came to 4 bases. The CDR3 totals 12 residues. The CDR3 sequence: CASSYRYQPQHF. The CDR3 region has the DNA TGTGCCAGCAGTTACAGGTATCAGCCCCAGCATTTT.

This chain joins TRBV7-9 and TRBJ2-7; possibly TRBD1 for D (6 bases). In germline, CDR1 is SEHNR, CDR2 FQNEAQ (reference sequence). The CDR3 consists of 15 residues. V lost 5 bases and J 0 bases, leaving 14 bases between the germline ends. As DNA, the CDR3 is TGTGCCAGCAGCGGCCCGACAGGAGACTCCTACGAGCAGTACTTC. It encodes CASSGPTGDSYEQYF.

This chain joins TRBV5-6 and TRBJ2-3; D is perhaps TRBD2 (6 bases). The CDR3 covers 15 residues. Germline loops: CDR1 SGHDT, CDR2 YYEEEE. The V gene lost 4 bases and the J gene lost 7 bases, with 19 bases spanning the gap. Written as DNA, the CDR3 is TGTGCCAGCAGCACCCCGACTAGGAATCGACATACGCAGTATTTT. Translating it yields CASSTPTRNRHTQYF.

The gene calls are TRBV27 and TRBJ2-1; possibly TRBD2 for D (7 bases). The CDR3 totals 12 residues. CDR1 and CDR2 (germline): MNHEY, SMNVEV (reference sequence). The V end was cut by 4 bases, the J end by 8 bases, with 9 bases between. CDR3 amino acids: CASSWEGDEQFF. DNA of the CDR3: TGTGCCAGCAGTTGGGAGGGGGATGAGCAGTTCTTC.

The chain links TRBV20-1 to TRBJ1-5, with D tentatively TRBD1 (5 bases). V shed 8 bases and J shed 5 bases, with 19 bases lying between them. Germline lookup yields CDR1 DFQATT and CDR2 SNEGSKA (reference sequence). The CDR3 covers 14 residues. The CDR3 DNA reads TGCAGTACCTATCGAGGGACCGAAGATCAGCCCCAGCATTTT. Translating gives CSTYRGTEDQPQHF.

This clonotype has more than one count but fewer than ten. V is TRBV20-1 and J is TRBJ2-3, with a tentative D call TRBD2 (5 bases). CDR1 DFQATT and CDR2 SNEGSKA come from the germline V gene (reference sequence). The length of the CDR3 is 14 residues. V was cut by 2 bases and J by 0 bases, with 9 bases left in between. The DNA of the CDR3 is TGCAGTGCTAGATCCGGGATCAGCACAGATACGCAGTATTTT. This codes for CSARSGISTDTQYF.

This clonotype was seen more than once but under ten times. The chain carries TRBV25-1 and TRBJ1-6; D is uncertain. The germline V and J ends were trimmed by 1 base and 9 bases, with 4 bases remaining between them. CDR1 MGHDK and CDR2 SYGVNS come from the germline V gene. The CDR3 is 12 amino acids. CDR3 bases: TGTGCCAGCAGTGAATTGGTTTCACCCCTCCACTTT. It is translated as CASSELVSPLHF.

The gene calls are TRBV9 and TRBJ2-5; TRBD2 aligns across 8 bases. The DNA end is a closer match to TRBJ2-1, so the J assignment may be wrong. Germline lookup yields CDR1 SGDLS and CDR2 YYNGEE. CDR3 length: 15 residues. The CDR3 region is CASTSEGLGFNEQFF. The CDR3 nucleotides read TGTGCCAGCACCTCAGAGGGACTAGGATTCAATGAGCAGTTCTTC.

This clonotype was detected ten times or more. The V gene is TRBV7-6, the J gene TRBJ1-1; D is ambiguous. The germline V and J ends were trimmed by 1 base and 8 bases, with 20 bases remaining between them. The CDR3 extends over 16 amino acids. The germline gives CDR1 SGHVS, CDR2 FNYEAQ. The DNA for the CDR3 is TGTGCCAGCAGCTTAGGGGTTAACACCTTCAGGAGAGAAGCTTTCTTT. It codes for CASSLGVNTFRREAFF.

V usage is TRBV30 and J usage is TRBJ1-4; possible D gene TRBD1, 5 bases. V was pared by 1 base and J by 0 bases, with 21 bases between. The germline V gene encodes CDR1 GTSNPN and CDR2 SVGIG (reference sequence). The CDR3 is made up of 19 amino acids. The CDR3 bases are TGTGCCTGGAGTGCACCCGGGACTCGTATCCGTTCAACTAATGAAAAACTGTTTTTT. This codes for CAWSAPGTRIRSTNEKLFF.

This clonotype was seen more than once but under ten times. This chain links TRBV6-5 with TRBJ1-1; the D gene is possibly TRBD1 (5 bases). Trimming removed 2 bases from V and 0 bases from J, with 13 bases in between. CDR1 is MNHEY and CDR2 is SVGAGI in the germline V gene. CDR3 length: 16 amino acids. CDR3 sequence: CASSYVIGTVNTEAFF. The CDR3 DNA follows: TGTGCCAGCAGTTACGTCATCGGGACGGTGAACACTGAAGCTTTCTTT.

The CDR3 DNA reads TGTGCCAGCAGTTTATGGGCCAGCGGGGGCTACGAGCAGTACTTC. Translated: CASSLWASGGYEQYF. V is TRBV28 and J is TRBJ2-7; 8 bases line up with TRBD2. Losses at the gene ends were 0 bases for V and 3 bases for J; bases not matched to a gene: 4. The CDR3 extends over 15 amino acids. CDR1 and CDR2 from the germline V gene are MDHEN and SYDVKM.

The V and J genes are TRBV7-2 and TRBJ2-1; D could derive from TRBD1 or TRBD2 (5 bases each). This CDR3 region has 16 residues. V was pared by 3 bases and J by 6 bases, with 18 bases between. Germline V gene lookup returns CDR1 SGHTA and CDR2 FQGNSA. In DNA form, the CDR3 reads TGTGCCAGCAGCTTGCCCCCCGGGACGCCCCCCAATGAGCAGTTCTTC. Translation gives CASSLPPGTPPNEQFF. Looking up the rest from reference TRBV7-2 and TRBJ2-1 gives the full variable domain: GAGVSQSPSNKVTEKGKDVELRCDPISGHTALYWYRQSLGQGLEFLIYFQGNSAPDKSGLPSDRFSAERTGGSVSTLTIQRTQQEDSAVYLCASSLPPGTPPNEQFFGPGTRLTVL.